This TCR beta chain was sequenced in a study of T cell repertoires in cytomegalovirus infection. The CDR3 has 15 amino acids. Germline lookup yields CDR1 MNHEY and CDR2 SVGAGI. Between the trimmed V and J ends, which lost 5 bases and 3 bases, there was a span of 13 bases. TCRdb passed the reads through MiXCR, listing each CDR3 protein once. The table shows roughly 310,000 distinct CDR3 sequences, with around 29% occurring only once. Worth noting for this clonotype: Its antigen is currently unknown.

Sample: cultured PBMCs, taken from culture after CMV antigen stimulation. The sequence was collected from a human donor in good health (CMV status not recorded). Some clones in this sample may be carry-over from other donors' samples. V and J are TRBV6-5 and TRBJ1-4, with no clear D. In DNA form, the CDR3 reads TGTGCCAGCAGTCCCCGGGAGGGAGCTAATGAAAAACTGTTTTTT. Residues: CASSPREGANEKLFF.